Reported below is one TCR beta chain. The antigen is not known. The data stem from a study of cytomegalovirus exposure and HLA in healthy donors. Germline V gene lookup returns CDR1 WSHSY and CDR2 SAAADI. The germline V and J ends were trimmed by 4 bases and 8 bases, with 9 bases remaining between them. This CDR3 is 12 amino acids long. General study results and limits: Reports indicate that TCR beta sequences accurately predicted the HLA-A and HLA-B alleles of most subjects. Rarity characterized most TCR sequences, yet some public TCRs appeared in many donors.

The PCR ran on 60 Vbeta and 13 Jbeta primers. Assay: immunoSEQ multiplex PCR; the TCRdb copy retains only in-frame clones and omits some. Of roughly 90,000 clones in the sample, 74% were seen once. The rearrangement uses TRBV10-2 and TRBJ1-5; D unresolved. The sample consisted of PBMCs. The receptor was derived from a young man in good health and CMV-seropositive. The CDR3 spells CASSVGREPQHF. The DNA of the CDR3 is TGCGCCAGCAGTGTCGGGAGGGAGCCCCAGCATTTT.